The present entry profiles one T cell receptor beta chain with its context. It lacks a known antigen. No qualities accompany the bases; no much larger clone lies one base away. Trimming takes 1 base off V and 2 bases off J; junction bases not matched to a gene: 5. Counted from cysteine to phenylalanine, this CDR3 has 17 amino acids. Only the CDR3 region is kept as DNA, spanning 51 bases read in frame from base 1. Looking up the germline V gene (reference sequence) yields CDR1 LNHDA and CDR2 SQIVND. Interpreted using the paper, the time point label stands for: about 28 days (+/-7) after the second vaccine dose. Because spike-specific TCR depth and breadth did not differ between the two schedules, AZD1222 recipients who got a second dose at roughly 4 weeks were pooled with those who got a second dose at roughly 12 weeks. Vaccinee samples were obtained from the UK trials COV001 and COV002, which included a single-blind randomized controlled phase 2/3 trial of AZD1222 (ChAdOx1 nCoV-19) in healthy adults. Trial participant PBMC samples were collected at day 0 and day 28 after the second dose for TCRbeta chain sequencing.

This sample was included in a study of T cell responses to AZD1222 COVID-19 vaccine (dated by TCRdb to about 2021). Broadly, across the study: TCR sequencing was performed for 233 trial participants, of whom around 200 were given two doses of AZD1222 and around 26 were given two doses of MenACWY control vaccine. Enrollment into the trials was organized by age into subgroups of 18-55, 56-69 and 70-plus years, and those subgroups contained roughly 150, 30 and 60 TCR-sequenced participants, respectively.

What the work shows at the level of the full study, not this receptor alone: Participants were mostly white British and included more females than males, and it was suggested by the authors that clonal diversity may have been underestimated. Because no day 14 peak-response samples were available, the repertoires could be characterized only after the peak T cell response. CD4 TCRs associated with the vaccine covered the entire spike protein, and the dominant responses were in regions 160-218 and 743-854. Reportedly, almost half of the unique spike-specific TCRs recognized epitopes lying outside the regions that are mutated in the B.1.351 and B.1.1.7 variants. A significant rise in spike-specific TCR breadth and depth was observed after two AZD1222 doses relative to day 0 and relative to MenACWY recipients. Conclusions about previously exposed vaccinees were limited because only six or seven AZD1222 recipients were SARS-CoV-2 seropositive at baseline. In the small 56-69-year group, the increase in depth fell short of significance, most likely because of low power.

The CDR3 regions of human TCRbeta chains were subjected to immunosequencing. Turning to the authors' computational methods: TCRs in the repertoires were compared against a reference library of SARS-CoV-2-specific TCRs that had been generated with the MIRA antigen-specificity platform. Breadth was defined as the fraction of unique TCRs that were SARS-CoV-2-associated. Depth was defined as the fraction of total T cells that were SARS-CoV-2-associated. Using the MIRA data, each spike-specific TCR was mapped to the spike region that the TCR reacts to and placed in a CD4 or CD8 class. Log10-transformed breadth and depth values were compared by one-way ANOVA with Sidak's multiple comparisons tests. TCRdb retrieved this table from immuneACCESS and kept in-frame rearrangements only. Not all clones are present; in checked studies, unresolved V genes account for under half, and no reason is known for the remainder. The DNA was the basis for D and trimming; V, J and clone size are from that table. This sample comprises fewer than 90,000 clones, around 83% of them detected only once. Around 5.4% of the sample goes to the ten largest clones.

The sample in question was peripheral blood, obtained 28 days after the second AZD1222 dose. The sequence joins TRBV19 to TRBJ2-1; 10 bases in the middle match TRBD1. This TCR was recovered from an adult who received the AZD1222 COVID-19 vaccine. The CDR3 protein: CASSIGQGQGTYNEQFF. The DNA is TGTGCCAGTAGTATAGGCCAGGGACAGGGGACCTACAATGAGCAGTTCTTC. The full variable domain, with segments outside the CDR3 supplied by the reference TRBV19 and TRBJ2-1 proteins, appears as DGGITQSPKYLFRKEGQNVTLSCEQNLNHDAMYWYRQDPGQGLRLIYYSQIVNDFQKGDIAEGYSVSREKKESFPLTVTSAQKNPTAFYLCASSIGQGQGTYNEQFFGPGTRLTVL.